The clone carrying this T cell receptor beta chain was detected once. Some clones are missing from TCRdb's copy, which holds only in-frame ones; the method was immunoSEQ multiplex PCR. The top ten clones hold around 12% of a sample with tens of thousands of clones, under 85% of them seen once. Germline assignment: CDR1 LGHNA and CDR2 YSLEER. Trimming removed 0 bases from V and 2 bases from J, with 13 bases in between. This CDR3 contains 16 residues. This sample stems from a study of blood T cell repertoires in COVID-19. Study at large: Donors in the United States, Italy and Spain gave samples during acute or convalescent COVID-19. Sources were T cells, B-cell-depleted T cells, or PBMCs; the material itself was cDNA or gDNA.

The TCR originated in a human donor in a cohort sampled during active COVID-19. V and J are TRBV4-3 and TRBJ1-2; unclear D gene. The sample comprised peripheral blood. The CDR3 loop reads CASSQDPLQANYGYTF. DNA of the CDR3: TGCGCCAGCAGCCAAGATCCCCTCCAGGCCAACTATGGCTACACCTTC.